This note documents a single T cell receptor (beta chain) sequence. The antigen is not known. The data stem from a study of T-cell memory formation after mild COVID-19. Findings and limits, study-wide: Specificity for SARS-CoV-2 was not confirmed among the second-wave clones peaking on day 37. Contracting clones, day 15 to 85, had balanced CD4/CD8, and later expanders favored CD4+.

V lost 1 base and J lost 5, with 17 bases in between. Germline V gives CDR1 SGHTA, CDR2 FQGNSA. The CDR3 contains 16 residues. TCRdb used MiXCR to reprocess the 5' RACE reads, holding one entry per CDR3 protein. The sample gives 310,000 or so distinct CDR3 sequences, 15% of which show up once; about a fifth is in the top ten. What was sequenced was PBMCs or a T cell subset sorted from them (not recorded which). The gene calls are TRBV7-2 and TRBJ2-5, with D tentatively TRBD2 (6 bases). The sequence was obtained from a man aged 18-30 years who had mild COVID-19 (a few samples of this study predate the infection). Cell type and time point are not known. Here the CDR3 DNA reads TGTGCCAGCAGCTTAGACCCCCTCTGGGGGGAGGAGACCCAGTACTTC. Translation gives CASSLDPLWGEETQYF. The whole variable domain, filled in from reference TRBV7-2 and TRBJ2-5, reads GAGVSQSPSNKVTEKGKDVELRCDPISGHTALYWYRQSLGQGLEFLIYFQGNSAPDKSGLPSDRFSAERTGGSVSTLTIQRTQQEDSAVYLCASSLDPLWGEETQYFGPGTRLLVL.